This T cell receptor beta chain was obtained from a study of blood T cells in healthy people across ages. PCR was performed a second time for about 6 to 12 cycles using a sample-barcoded 5' primer and a J-beta primer mix. Via MiXCR, TCRdb re-called the 5' RACE reads, giving one row per CDR3 protein. The sample lists some 1 million distinct CDR3 sequences, around 45% occurring once. The V and J ends lost 6 bases and 0 bases respectively, with 14 bases between them. From germline, CDR1 is DFQATT and CDR2 SNEGSKA (reference sequence). The CDR3 extends over 14 amino acids. This clonotype came up a few times.

This chain links TRBV20-1 with TRBJ1-2; a possible D gene is TRBD1 (5 bases). The TCR was taken from a woman between 55 and 75 years old in good health. Sequencing was carried out using blood. As DNA, the CDR3 is TGCAGTGCCCAGGCGGGGCTCACTAACTATGGCTACACCTTC. It codes for CSAQAGLTNYGYTF.